Listed below are T cell receptor beta chains from one sample, sequenced in a study of neurological immune-mediated disorders. TCRdb reanalysed the 5' RACE reads using MiXCR and keeps one entry per CDR3 protein. The sample has tens of thousands of distinct CDR3 sequences, approximately 14% seen once. The material sequenced was CD4+ T cells from blood. These TCRs come from a woman aged 55 to 70 with HTLV-1-associated myelopathy (HAM/TSP). The CDR3 runs from the conserved cysteine through the conserved F or W. The D gene is left open where the match is weak. Sizes are listed as once, few or many counts, or a class when the clone is expanded.

V gene,J gene,clone size,D gene,CDR3 protein,CDR3 DNA
TRBV7-9,TRBJ2-2,many,TRBD1,CASSLQGAYTGELFF,TGTGCCAGCAGCTTGCAGGGGGCATATACCGGGGAGCTGTTTTTT
TRBV2,TRBJ2-2,many,TRBD2,CASSEVSGAINTGELFF,TGTGCCAGCAGTGAAGTTAGCGGGGCCATTAACACCGGGGAGCTGTTTTTT
TRBV11-3,TRBJ1-4,few,NA,CASSSNRGGEKLFF,TGTGCCAGCAGCTCCAACCGAGGGGGTGAAAAACTGTTTTTT
TRBV7-8,TRBJ2-7,many,NA,CASSLNPAHEQYF,TGTGCCAGCAGCTTAAATCCGGCGCACGAGCAGTACTTC
TRBV6-1,TRBJ2-2,many,NA,CASRENTGELFF,TGTGCCAGCAGGGAGAACACCGGGGAGCTGTTTTTT
TRBV9,TRBJ1-4,many,NA,CASSVSGGNGKLFF,TGTGCCAGCAGCGTTTCTGGGGGCAACGGAAAACTGTTTTTT
TRBV27,TRBJ2-3,many,NA,CASSLRRTAGDTQYF,TGTGCCAGCAGTTTAAGGAGGACAGCGGGGGATACGCAGTATTTT
TRBV5-5,TRBJ1-5,many,TRBD1,CASSLGQGAGSKSNQPQHF,TGTGCCAGCAGCTTGGGGCAGGGGGCAGGATCAAAGAGCAATCAGCCCCAGCATTTT
TRBV5-1,TRBJ2-3,medium-sized,TRBD2,CASSLVAGGDTQYF,TGCGCCAGCAGCTTGGTCGCGGGGGGAGATACGCAGTATTTT
TRBV6-5,TRBJ2-7,many,NA,CASSVTGTRGYEQYF,TGTGCCAGCAGCGTGACCGGGACCCGCGGCTACGAGCAGTACTTC
TRBV5-1,TRBJ2-2,many,TRBD2,CASSLGLAGNTGELFF,TGCGCCAGCAGCTTGGGGCTAGCGGGGAACACCGGGGAGCTGTTTTTT